This T cell receptor beta chain was sequenced for a study of radiotherapy plus CTLA-4 blockade in lung cancer. With respect to this clone: Its cognate antigen is unknown.

Trimming cost V 6 bases and J 1 base, with 15 bases left between them. The CDR3 runs to 15 residues. Germline V gene sequence: CDR1 MDHEN, CDR2 SYDVKM. Study-wide results and limits: The study found tumor-derived TCR clones expanded in blood after radiotherapy plus ipilimumab. Response, reportedly, was best predicted by interferon-beta along with early blood T cell clone dynamics.

TCRdb's table, derived via immunoSEQ multiplex PCR, lists solely in-frame clones and lacks some. The sample includes 90,000 or so clones, 83% of them seen just once. The receptor was derived from a human donor with non-small cell lung cancer who had stable disease on radiotherapy plus ipilimumab. V and J are TRBV28 and TRBJ1-2; no reliable D call. Sequenced material: peripheral blood, taken from a patient treated with radiotherapy plus ipilimumab. Written as DNA, the CDR3 is TGTGCCAGCAGCCCCCCGATCTCCTTTAACTATGGCTACACCTTC. Its protein product is CASSPPISFNYGYTF.